Listed here are 30 T cell receptor beta chains from one sample, sequenced in a study of T cell responses to AZD1222 COVID-19 vaccine. TCRdb's table, derived via immunoSEQ multiplex PCR, lists solely in-frame clones and lacks some. The sample has tens of thousands of clones; about 80% are singletons. The material sequenced was peripheral blood, taken 28 days after the second AZD1222 dose. These receptors were obtained from an adult who received the AZD1222 COVID-19 vaccine.

This CDR3 is CASTIGGSYNEQFF. The CDR3 coding sequence is TGTGCCAGCACCATAGGGGGCAGCTACAATGAGCAGTTCTTC. The V and J genes are TRBV27 and TRBJ2-1; 7 positions agree with TRBD1. Germline CDR1 reads MNHEY; CDR2 reads SMNVEV (reference sequence). Trimming took 7 bases from V and 3 from J; bases not matched to a gene: 6. The CDR3 is 14 amino acids.

The chain recombines TRBV28 with TRBJ1-2, with TRBD1 matching 7 bases. The ends lost 6 bases at V and 6 bases at J; junction bases unmatched: 13. The CDR3 extends over 15 amino acids. Germline-derived CDR1 and CDR2 are MDHEN and SYDVKM. As DNA, the CDR3 is TGTGCCAGCAGACACCAGACGGCAGGGGGTAATGGCTACACCTTC. Amino acids: CASRHQTAGGNGYTF.

The CDR3 spells CASSATPGGLNQPQHF. Written as DNA, the CDR3 is TGTGCCAGCAGTGCAACCCCAGGGGGTCTCAATCAGCCCCAGCATTTT. V usage is TRBV27 and J usage is TRBJ1-5, with 7 bases aligning to TRBD1. The V gene end was trimmed by 5 bases and the J gene end by 3 bases; junction bases not matched to a gene: 10. There are 16 residues in the CDR3. From germline, CDR1 is MNHEY and CDR2 SMNVEV (reference sequence).

This clone was detected only a few times. This chain connects TRBV5-1 to TRBJ2-5; TRBD2 might be the D (5 bases). V was clipped by 0 bases and J by 5 bases, with 11 bases between them. The germline V gene encodes CDR1 SGHRS and CDR2 YFSETQ. The CDR3 sequence is 14 residues long. CDR3 in DNA: TGCGCCAGCAGCTTGGGGGCGGGTTTCGAGACCCAGTACTTC. Its translation is CASSLGAGFETQYF.

J is TRBJ2-1 and V is TRBV7-2; no clear D gene. The V gene lost 5 bases and the J gene lost 10 bases, with 15 bases spanning the gap. The V gene's germline CDR1 is SGHTA and CDR2 FQGNSA. The CDR3 length is 13 residues. CDR3 nucleotides: TGTGCCAGCAGCAAAGGGCTTCTCAGGGAGCAGTTCTTC. Protein: CASSKGLLREQFF.

V is TRBV29-1 and J is TRBJ1-1; D gene ambiguous. CDR3 length: 13 residues. Trimming stripped 5 bases from V and 1 base from J, with 11 bases between. Germline V lookup: CDR1 SQVTM, CDR2 ANQGSEA. CDR3 sequence: CSVLDGWNTEAFF. The DNA for the CDR3 is TGCAGCGTTTTGGACGGGTGGAACACTGAAGCTTTCTTT.

V usage is TRBV7-9 and J usage is TRBJ1-2, with 8 bases aligning to TRBD1. The V gene's germline CDR1 is SEHNR and CDR2 FQNEAQ (reference sequence). The CDR3 covers 14 residues. V lost 1 base to trimming and J lost 8 bases; unmatched junction nucleotides: 6. The CDR3 loop is CASSLDRTGYGYTF. Here the CDR3 DNA reads TGTGCCAGCAGCTTAGACCGGACAGGGTACGGCTACACCTTC.

This clone appeared a few times. The chain recombines TRBV5-1 with TRBJ1-4, with D tentatively TRBD1 (6 bases). Trimming cost V 0 bases and J 6 bases, with 6 bases left between them. CDR1 and CDR2 (germline): SGHRS, YFSETQ. CDR3 size: 13 residues. The CDR3 here is CASSLDRDEKLFF. The CDR3 nucleotides are TGCGCCAGCAGCTTGGACAGGGATGAAAAACTGTTTTTT.

This clone was observed a few times. V usage is TRBV4-1 and J usage is TRBJ1-5; 7 positions agree with TRBD1. This CDR3 comprises 15 residues. Germline CDR1 MGHRA, CDR2 YSYEKL. V shed 3 bases and J 1 base; nucleotides not matched to a gene: 3. CDR3 nucleotide sequence: TGCGCCAGCAGCCAGGGACAGAAAAGCAATCAGCCCCAGCATTTT. Protein: CASSQGQKSNQPQHF.

The gene calls are TRBV5-1 and TRBJ2-2; TRBD1 aligns across 7 bases. V was pared by 0 bases and J by 5 bases, with 4 bases of the junction left unmatched. Germline assignment: CDR1 SGHRS and CDR2 YFSETQ. The CDR3 contains 15 residues. CDR3 DNA: TGCGCCAGCAGCTTGGAGGACAGGACTACCGGGGAGCTGTTTTTT. Its translation: CASSLEDRTTGELFF.

CDR3 DNA sequence: TGTGCCAGCAGTCTCAGTGGGGGGGCCCATAATTCACCCCTCCACTTT. Its protein is CASSLSGGAHNSPLHF. This chain connects TRBV27 to TRBJ1-6; D may be TRBD1 (6 bases). V lost 5 bases, J lost 5 bases, and 16 bases lay in between. The CDR3 spans 16 residues. CDR1 and CDR2 (germline): MNHEY, SMNVEV (reference sequence).

The chain carries TRBV18 and TRBJ1-2; TRBD1 is a possible D gene (5 bases). Germline V gene sequence: CDR1 KGHSH, CDR2 LQKENI. Trimming removed 5 bases from V and 8 bases from J, with 18 bases in between. The CDR3 runs to 14 residues. CDR3 DNA: TGTGCCAGCTCAACTTCGGACATTAGTCTCGGCTACACCTTC. Translation: CASSTSDISLGYTF.

V is TRBV19 and J is TRBJ2-7; D is unclear. The CDR3 extends over 15 amino acids. V dropped 0 bases and J dropped 0 bases, with 9 bases sitting between them. Germline CDR1 is LNHDA and CDR2 is SQIVND (reference sequence). CDR3 loop: CASSIDLAASYEQYF. Written as DNA, the CDR3 is TGTGCCAGTAGTATAGATTTGGCGGCCTCCTACGAGCAGTACTTC.

The chain joins TRBV6-5 to TRBJ1-5; 9 bases line up with TRBD1. CDR1 MNHEY and CDR2 SVGAGI come from the germline V gene. This CDR3 is built from 14 residues. The junction had 6 bases not matched to a gene; V was cut back by 7 bases and J by 5 bases. The DNA of the CDR3 is TGTGCCAGCAAAAAGGGACAGGGCTATCAGCCCCAGCATTTT. It encodes CASKKGQGYQPQHF.

A single count supports this clone. V is TRBV10-3 and J is TRBJ1-4; D is unclear. V gave up 3 bases and J gave up 7 bases, with 6 bases separating them. CDR1 ENHRY and CDR2 SYGVKD come from the germline V gene. The CDR3 spans 12 residues. The CDR3, as DNA: TGTGCCATCAGTGATTCCAGTGAAAAACTGTTTTTT. This encodes CAISDSSEKLFF.

The V gene is TRBV29-1, the J gene TRBJ2-5; 9 bases are shared with TRBD1. CDR3 size: 16 residues. Trimming cost V 8 bases and J 5 bases; bases outside gene matches: 18. Per the germline V gene, CDR1 is SQVTM and CDR2 is ANQGSEA. CDR3 amino acids: CSLLWTGDGFGETQYF. For the CDR3, the DNA is TGCAGCCTCCTATGGACAGGGGATGGTTTTGGGGAGACCCAGTACTTC.

V and J are TRBV10-2 and TRBJ2-7; D remains unclear. The CDR3 consists of 12 residues. V was pared by 4 bases and J by 3 bases, with 7 bases between. In germline, CDR1 is WSHSY, CDR2 SAAADI. DNA of the CDR3: TGCGCCAGCAGTGGGGCGTACTACGAGCAGTACTTC. Translation: CASSGAYYEQYF.

V is TRBV4-1 and J is TRBJ1-4, with 7 nucleotides matching TRBD1. Germline trimming cut 2 bases from V and 1 base from J; bases unmatched to any gene: 1. The CDR3 extends over 15 amino acids. Germline-derived CDR1 and CDR2 are MGHRA and YSYEKL. The CDR3 reads CASSQWTGTNEKLFF. CDR3 coding DNA: TGCGCCAGCAGCCAATGGACAGGAACTAATGAAAAACTGTTTTTT.

CDR3 nucleotides: TGTGCCACCCGACAGGGATCCTACGAGCAGTACTTC. It codes for CATRQGSYEQYF. The rearrangement joins TRBV6-5 to TRBJ2-7; 7 bases fit TRBD1. Trimming removed 10 bases from V and 1 base from J; junction bases left unmatched: 4. CDR1 MNHEY and CDR2 SVGAGI come from the germline V gene. The CDR3 is made up of 12 amino acids.

The CDR3 loop is CASSWTSGGYNEQFF. The CDR3 DNA is TGTGCCAGCAGCTGGACTAGCGGGGGGTACAATGAGCAGTTCTTC. The genes are TRBV6-6 and TRBJ2-1, with 14 nucleotides matching TRBD2. The germline V gene has CDR1 MNHNY and CDR2 SVGAGI (reference sequence). The CDR3 runs to 15 residues. Trimming at V came to 6 bases and at J to 4 bases, leaving 2 bases not matched to a gene.

The chain links TRBV19 to TRBJ1-6; 10 bases line up with TRBD1. V shed 7 bases and J 9 bases; nucleotides not matched to a gene: 6. The CDR3 is 14 residues long. CDR1 and CDR2 from the germline V gene are LNHDA and SQIVND (reference sequence). The CDR3 DNA reads TGTGCCAGTAACAGGGACAGGGGAATTTCACCCCTCCACTTT. As protein: CASNRDRGISPLHF.

Only one count was recorded for this clone. This chain uses TRBV5-1 with TRBJ1-4; D unclear. The V end lost 0 bases, the J end lost 4 bases, and 13 bases lay between the germline ends. The CDR3 runs to 16 residues. Per germline, CDR1 SGHRS and CDR2 YFSETQ. CDR3: CASSLAIGQLNEKLFF. The CDR3 bases are TGCGCCAGCAGCTTGGCGATAGGGCAACTTAATGAAAAACTGTTTTTT.

The CDR3 coding sequence is TGTGCCAGCAGTGACCTCATAGATACGCAGTATTTT. Protein: CASSDLIDTQYF. The V call is TRBV6-1, the J call TRBJ2-3, with no clear D. This CDR3 comprises 12 residues. Trimming shortened V by 3 bases and J by 5 bases, and 6 bases separated the two germline ends. Looked up from germline, CDR1 is MNHNS and CDR2 is SASEGT.

CDR3 nucleotide sequence: TGTGCCAGTAGTATTGAGCGCCAGTTCAATCCTAACTATGGCTACACCTTC. It codes for CASSIERQFNPNYGYTF. The chain joins TRBV19 to TRBJ1-2; no definite D call. Germline loops: CDR1 LNHDA, CDR2 SQIVND (reference sequence). The CDR3 is made up of 17 amino acids. The V gene lost 3 bases and the J gene lost 0 bases, with 17 bases spanning the gap.

This sequence joins TRBV2 and TRBJ2-3; maybe TRBD2 (5 bases). Trimming removed 2 bases at V and 4 bases at J, with 22 bases between. The germline gives CDR1 SNHLY, CDR2 FYNNEI. CDR3 length: 18 amino acids. The CDR3 region has the DNA TGTGCCAGCAGTGAAAGTACACTAGGTGTTTCTGTTCCAGATACGCAGTATTTT. This codes for CASSESTLGVSVPDTQYF. The full variable domain, its missing parts supplied by reference TRBV2 and TRBJ2-3, is EPEVTQTPSHQVTQMGQEVILRCVPISNHLYFYWYRQILGQKVEFLVSFYNNEISEKSEIFDDQFSVERPDGSNFTLKIRSTKLEDSAMYFCASSESTLGVSVPDTQYFGPGTRLTVL.

The chain joins TRBV19 to TRBJ1-5; TRBD1 might be the D (6 bases). Trimming took 0 bases from V and 3 from J, leaving 9 bases between them. Per germline, CDR1 LNHDA and CDR2 SQIVND (reference sequence). This CDR3 has 15 residues. Written as DNA, the CDR3 is TGTGCCAGTAGTATAGAAAACAGGGTCAATCAGCCCCAGCATTTT. Encoded protein: CASSIENRVNQPQHF.

The rearrangement joins TRBV10-3 to TRBJ2-3; D gene uncertain. V lost 3 bases to trimming and J lost 0 bases, with 22 bases between them. Germline CDR1 and CDR2: ENHRY and SYGVKD. The CDR3 spans 19 residues. The CDR3 coding sequence is TGTGCCATCAGTGATCCTCTGGTTTCAGCACCAGATAGCACAGATACGCAGTATTTT. Translated, it gives CAISDPLVSAPDSTDTQYF.

The V call is TRBV25-1, the J call TRBJ2-1; D unresolved. CDR3 length equals 11 residues. The V end lost 3 bases, the J end lost 7 bases, and 4 bases lay between the germline ends. The germline CDR1 and CDR2 sequences are MGHDK and SYGVNS. As DNA, the CDR3 is TGTGCCAGCAGTGAGCGGAATGAGCAGTTCTTC. This sequence encodes CASSERNEQFF.

The gene calls are TRBV7-9 and TRBJ2-3; D unresolved. The CDR3 covers 14 residues. V was cut by 2 bases and J by 5 bases, with 11 bases left in between. Germline values: CDR1 SEHNR, CDR2 FQNEAQ (reference sequence). CDR3 amino acids: CASSLTLSGDTQYF. The CDR3 coding sequence is TGTGCCAGCAGCTTAACTCTATCGGGAGATACGCAGTATTTT. The complete variable domain, with remaining parts taken from reference TRBV7-9 and TRBJ2-3, reads DTGVSQNPRHKITKRGQNVTFRCDPISEHNRLYWYRQTLGQGPEFLTYFQNEAQLEKSRLLSDRFSAERPKGSFSTLEIQRTEQGDSAMYLCASSLTLSGDTQYFGPGTRLTVL.

This clone was recorded only once. The V gene is TRBV6-1, the J gene TRBJ2-6; D remains ambiguous. From germline, CDR1 is MNHNS and CDR2 SASEGT. Trimming took 2 bases from V and 4 from J, leaving 12 bases between them. The CDR3 is 16 amino acids. The CDR3 region is CASSENLVRGANVLTF. CDR3 nucleotides: TGTGCCAGCAGTGAAAATCTAGTTCGCGGGGCCAACGTCCTGACTTTC.